Below, 12 T cell receptor beta chains from the same sample are listed, as sequenced in a study of blood T cell repertoires in COVID-19. Generated by immunoSEQ multiplex PCR, the TCRdb table keeps only in-frame clones and is missing some. Among tens of thousands of clones listed, 80% to 95% were seen once. Input material: peripheral blood. All receptors come from a woman aged 70-85 years with active COVID-19.

V usage is TRBV5-5 and J usage is TRBJ2-2; TRBD2 aligns across 7 bases. V was clipped by 4 bases and J by 5 bases; unmatched bases: 11. The CDR3 is made up of 16 amino acids. The germline V gene encodes CDR1 SGHKS and CDR2 YYEKEE (reference sequence). CDR3 amino acids: CASSPRGRETTGELFF. CDR3 nucleotide sequence: TGTGCCAGCAGCCCGCGCGGGCGGGAGACGACCGGGGAGCTGTTTTTT. The variable domain in full, completed from reference TRBV5-5 and TRBJ2-2, reads DAGVTQSPTHLIKTRGQQVTLRCSPISGHKSVSWYQQVLGQGPQFIFQYYEKEERGRGNFPDRFSARQFPNYSSELNVNALLLGDSALYLCASSPRGRETTGELFFGEGSRLTVL.

This sequence joins TRBV28 and TRBJ1-2, with 9 nucleotides matching TRBD1. Per germline, CDR1 MDHEN and CDR2 SYDVKM. Germline trimming cut 1 base from V and 8 bases from J; bases unmatched to any gene: 11. The length of the CDR3 is 16 residues. DNA for the CDR3: TGTGCCAGCAGTTTATACCCCAGAACAGGGGGCAGCGGCTACACCTTC. Encoded protein: CASSLYPRTGGSGYTF.

The chain has TRBV19 and TRBJ2-1; 9 nucleotides line up with TRBD2. The CDR3 extends over 15 amino acids. The V gene end was trimmed by 3 bases and the J gene end by 5 bases; junction bases not matched to a gene: 5. The germline V gene has CDR1 LNHDA and CDR2 SQIVND (reference sequence). CDR3 DNA: TGTGCCAGTAGTATCGCGTCTAGCGGGAACAATGAGCAGTTCTTC. It specifies CASSIASSGNNEQFF. The variable domain in full, with the rest retrieved from reference TRBV19 and TRBJ2-1, is DGGITQSPKYLFRKEGQNVTLSCEQNLNHDAMYWYRQDPGQGLRLIYYSQIVNDFQKGDIAEGYSVSREKKESFPLTVTSAQKNPTAFYLCASSIASSGNNEQFFGPGTRLTVL.

The J gene is TRBJ2-7, the V gene TRBV6-6, with 7 bases fitting TRBD1. Germline V gene sequence: CDR1 MNHNY, CDR2 SVGAGI (reference sequence). The CDR3 runs to 14 residues. V shed 7 bases and J 5 bases; nucleotides not matched to a gene: 11. CDR3 nucleotides: TGTGCCAGCAACCCAAAGGGGGCGAGGAACGAGCAGTACTTC. Translating gives CASNPKGARNEQYF.

This chain links TRBV5-5 with TRBJ1-2; 7 positions agree with TRBD1. V gave up 4 bases and J gave up 0 bases; unmatched junction bases: 12. The CDR3 has 17 amino acids. Per germline, CDR1 SGHKS and CDR2 YYEKEE (reference sequence). The chain's CDR3 is CASSPDRTASSNYGYTF. CDR3 DNA: TGTGCCAGCAGCCCGGACAGGACAGCATCCTCTAACTATGGCTACACCTTC.

This clone was counted a single time. The chain joins TRBV7-2 to TRBJ1-6; 7 bases line up with TRBD1. This CDR3 region has 15 residues. Germline values: CDR1 SGHTA, CDR2 FQGNSA. The trim removed 4 bases at V and 8 bases at J, leaving 8 bases unmatched. As DNA, the CDR3 is TGTGCCAGCAGCTCCCGGGTAGGGGGCGATTCACCCCTCCACTTT. It is translated as CASSSRVGGDSPLHF.

CDR3 sequence: CASSLEGSGNTIYF. Here the CDR3 DNA reads TGTGCCAGCAGTTTGGAAGGGAGTGGAAACACCATATATTTT. This rearrangement joins TRBV28 to TRBJ1-3; D remains ambiguous. Germline CDR1 reads MDHEN; CDR2 reads SYDVKM. The CDR3 consists of 14 residues. The V end lost 3 bases, the J end lost 3 bases, and 9 bases lay between the germline ends. The variable domain in full, with the rest retrieved from reference TRBV28 and TRBJ1-3, is DVKVTQSSRYLVKRTGEKVFLECVQDMDHENMFWYRQDPGLGLRLIYFSYDVKMKEKGDIPEGYSVSREKKERFSLILESASTNQTSMYLCASSLEGSGNTIYFGEGSWLTVV.

This chain links TRBV5-5 with TRBJ1-2; D remains ambiguous. Germline assignment: CDR1 SGHKS and CDR2 YYEKEE (reference sequence). The CDR3 is 13 amino acids. With 0 bases removed from V and 8 bases from J, the gap between germline ends came to 11 bases. The CDR3 protein is CASSLDGSGGYTF. DNA for the CDR3: TGTGCCAGCAGCTTGGACGGTTCGGGGGGCTACACCTTC.

The rearrangement joins TRBV7-6 to TRBJ2-1; D might be TRBD2 (6 bases). The CDR3 totals 16 residues. With 3 bases removed from V and 0 bases from J, the gap between germline ends came to 12 bases. The germline CDR1 and CDR2 sequences are SGHVS and FNYEAQ. The CDR3 reads CASSLLHGSSYNEQFF. In nucleotides, the CDR3 is TGTGCCAGCAGCTTGCTCCACGGGAGCTCCTACAATGAGCAGTTCTTC. Together with reference TRBV7-6 and TRBJ2-1, the CDR3 gives the full variable domain: GAGVSQSPRYKVTKRGQDVALRCDPISGHVSLYWYRQALGQGPEFLTYFNYEAQQDKSGLPNDRFSAERPEGSISTLTIQRTEQRDSAMYRCASSLLHGSSYNEQFFGPGTRLTVL.

This clone was detected a few times. This chain uses TRBV3-1 (or the pseudogene TRBV3-2) with TRBJ1-2, with 11 bases that match TRBD1. V trimming: 1 base; J trimming: 4 bases; junction bases outside the gene matches: 8. The length of the CDR3 is 17 residues. CDR1 LGHDT and CDR2 YNNKEL come from the germline V gene (reference sequence). CDR3 amino acids: CASSQARTGGGVYGYTF. CDR3 DNA: TGTGCCAGCAGCCAAGCCCGGACAGGGGGCGGTGTCTATGGCTACACCTTC.

The V gene is TRBV9, the J gene TRBJ2-2, with 10 bases identical to TRBD1. The trim removed 7 bases at V and 7 bases at J, leaving 7 bases unmatched. Germline V gives CDR1 SGDLS, CDR2 YYNGEE. The CDR3 is made up of 14 amino acids. The CDR3 DNA reads TGTGCCAGCCGTCGACAGGGGGCTGGCGGGGAGCTGTTTTTT. Translation: CASRRQGAGGELFF.

This chain uses TRBV10-2 with TRBJ2-7; the match to TRBD1 covers 7 bases. Germline V CDR1 and CDR2: WSHSY, SAAADI. J lost 3 bases, V lost 6 bases, and 8 bases had no gene match. This CDR3 contains 14 residues. The CDR3 here is CASRHGQAFYEQYF. CDR3 nucleotides: TGCGCCAGCAGACATGGACAGGCGTTCTACGAGCAGTACTTC.